The 30 T cell receptor beta chains below come from one sample, sequenced in a study of cytomegalovirus exposure and HLA in healthy donors. This PCR relied on a set of 60 Vbeta primers and 13 Jbeta primers. Produced via immunoSEQ multiplex PCR; TCRdb's table is partial and in-frame only. Of 170,000 or so clones in the sample, 70% to 90% were seen once. Sequenced input: PBMCs. Every receptor here comes from a woman in her 30s in good health and CMV-seronegative.

CDR3 DNA: TGCGCCAGCAGCTTCGCCCCTAGCGGGGGGGCAGGGGTGGTCACAGATACGCAGTATTTT. Translating it yields CASSFAPSGGAGVVTDTQYF. The V gene is TRBV5-1, the J gene TRBJ2-3; 12 nucleotides agree with TRBD2. Germline V lookup: CDR1 SGHRS, CDR2 YFSETQ. J lost 2 bases, V lost 2 bases, and 15 bases had no gene match. CDR3 length: 20 amino acids. Variable domain in full (rest from reference TRBV5-1 and TRBJ2-3): KAGVTQTPRYLIKTRGQQVTLSCSPISGHRSVSWYQQTPGQGLQFLFEYFSETQRNKGNFPGRFSGRQFSNSRSEMNVSTLELGDSALYLCASSFAPSGGAGVVTDTQYFGPGTRLTVL.

The V gene is TRBV4-1, the J gene TRBJ1-5; 8 positions agree with TRBD1. CDR1 and CDR2 (germline): MGHRA, YSYEKL. The CDR3 has 14 amino acids. V shed 1 base, J shed 7 bases, and the junction held 3 bases outside the gene matches. For the CDR3, the DNA is TGCGCCAGCAGCCAAGCAGGGGGCGGCCAGCCCCAGCATTTT. This encodes CASSQAGGGQPQHF.

This chain joins TRBV5-5 and TRBJ2-5; 10 positions agree with TRBD1. This CDR3 is 15 amino acids long. Germline V lookup: CDR1 SGHKS, CDR2 YYEKEE (reference sequence). V was pared by 6 bases and J by 0 bases, with 5 bases of the junction left unmatched. For the CDR3, the DNA is TGTGCCAGCATCCTTGGGACAGGGGACCAAGAGACCCAGTACTTC. Protein sequence: CASILGTGDQETQYF.

Points on this clone: At one end, the junction sequence differs from germline, possibly due to a read error. The chain uses TRBV4-2 and TRBJ2-1; tentatively, D is TRBD2 (7 bases). CDR1 is LGHNA and CDR2 is YNFKEQ in the germline V gene. The CDR3 is made up of 17 amino acids. CDR3 in DNA: TGTGCCAGCGGCCATCGCCCGGGGGGCCAGGGCAACAATGAGCAGTTCTTC. Protein: CASGHRPGGQGNNEQFF.

The chain links TRBV19 to TRBJ2-7; maybe TRBD2 (6 bases). The V gene lost 1 base and the J gene lost 4 bases, with 11 bases spanning the gap. CDR3 size: 14 residues. Germline loops: CDR1 LNHDA, CDR2 SQIVND (reference sequence). CDR3: CASSIGLGYYEQYF. The CDR3 DNA sequence: TGTGCCAGTAGTATAGGACTAGGTTATTACGAGCAGTACTTC.

This clone was detected a few times. This chain links TRBV5-1 with TRBJ2-3; 12 bases line up with TRBD2. The CDR3 has 17 residues. The trim removed 4 bases at V and 2 bases at J, leaving 8 bases unmatched. The V gene's germline CDR1 is SGHRS and CDR2 YFSETQ. The CDR3 region has the DNA TGCGCCAGCAGCGTAAGGACTAGCGGGGAGATCACAGATACGCAGTATTTT. This codes for CASSVRTSGEITDTQYF.

The CDR3 sequence: CASSPGAGGGRETQYF. The CDR3 DNA is TGTGCCAGCTCGCCTGGCGCGGGGGGAGGAAGAGAGACCCAGTACTTC. The chain carries TRBV28 and TRBJ2-5, with 8 positions matching TRBD2. The CDR3 is 16 residues long. Germline lookup yields CDR1 MDHEN and CDR2 SYDVKM. The V and J ends lost 8 bases and 4 bases, in that order; junction bases with no gene match: 15. The full variable domain, with the rest looked up from reference TRBV28 and TRBJ2-5, is DVKVTQSSRYLVKRTGEKVFLECVQDMDHENMFWYRQDPGLGLRLIYFSYDVKMKEKGDIPEGYSVSREKKERFSLILESASTNQTSMYLCASSPGAGGGRETQYFGPGTRLLVL.

CDR3 protein: CASSLAGGTPQHTQYF. The DNA of the CDR3 is TGTGCCAGCAGCTTGGCGGGGGGCACCCCCCAACATACGCAGTATTTT. The chain combines TRBV5-6 with TRBJ2-3, with TRBD2 as a possible D gene (7 bases). The germline gives CDR1 SGHDT, CDR2 YYEEEE. Trimming took off 0 bases at V and 7 bases at J, with 18 bases between the two ends. The CDR3 spans 16 residues. Looking up the rest from reference TRBV5-6 and TRBJ2-3 gives the full variable domain: DAGVTQSPTHLIKTRGQQVTLRCSPKSGHDTVSWYQQALGQGPQFIFQYYEEEERQRGNFPDRFSGHQFPNYSSELNVNALLLGDSALYLCASSLAGGTPQHTQYFGPGTRLTVL.

The table lists this clone with a count of one. V and J are TRBV29-1 and TRBJ1-6, with 9 bases fitting TRBD1. CDR3 size: 13 residues. Per the germline V gene, CDR1 is SQVTM and CDR2 is ANQGSEA. The V and J ends lost 6 bases and 8 bases, in that order; junction bases with no gene match: 5. DNA for the CDR3: TGCAGCGTCAGACAGGGGGTCGATTCACCCCTCCACTTT. Translated, it gives CSVRQGVDSPLHF.

The V call is TRBV28, the J call TRBJ2-7; D perhaps matches TRBD1 (5 bases). CDR3 length: 15 amino acids. Germline values: CDR1 MDHEN, CDR2 SYDVKM. V was pared by 7 bases and J by 5 bases, with 21 bases between. CDR3 nucleotide sequence: TGTGCCAGCACCGTAATGCAGGGTGGTCCGGACGAGCAGTACTTC. Its translation is CASTVMQGGPDEQYF.

This sequence joins TRBV7-4 and TRBJ1-3, with 11 positions matching TRBD1. Germline CDR1 SGHVT, CDR2 SQSDAQ. This CDR3 contains 15 residues. The trim removed 5 bases at V and 3 bases at J, leaving 3 bases unmatched. CDR3: CASSPGTGGGNTIYF. CDR3 DNA: TGTGCCAGCAGCCCCGGGACAGGGGGTGGAAACACCATATATTTT.

The rearrangement joins TRBV4-1 to TRBJ2-7; tentative D call: TRBD1 (6 bases). The germline gives CDR1 MGHRA, CDR2 YSYEKL. V was shortened by 3 bases and J by 6 bases, with 9 bases between the two germline ends. The CDR3 length is 12 residues. Here the CDR3 DNA reads TGCGCCAGCAGCCAGGGGGCGGGCGAGCAGTACTTC. It encodes CASSQGAGEQYF.

This clone occurred once. The CDR3 DNA reads TGCGCCAGCAATCCAGCGGGGGCCCCCCGAGAGACCCAGTACTTC. It yields the protein CASNPAGAPRETQYF. This chain uses TRBV10-2 with TRBJ2-5; 8 bases align to TRBD2. This CDR3 spans 15 amino acids. From germline, CDR1 is WSHSY and CDR2 SAAADI. Trimming at V came to 7 bases and at J to 4 bases, leaving 11 bases not matched to a gene.

This clone showed up just a few times. The chain combines TRBV6-5 with TRBJ1-2, with D possibly matching TRBD1 (5 bases). Germline V lookup: CDR1 MNHEY, CDR2 SVGAGI. V lost 2 bases and J lost 4, with 8 bases in between. This CDR3 spans 13 amino acids. In nucleotides, the CDR3 is TGTGCCAGCAGTTACACCGGGGGCTATGGCTACACCTTC. Amino acid sequence: CASSYTGGYGYTF.

The V gene is TRBV28, the J gene TRBJ2-1, with TRBD2 matching 7 bases. CDR1 is MDHEN and CDR2 is SYDVKM in the germline V gene. V shed 5 bases, J shed 3 bases, and the junction held 10 bases outside the gene matches. This CDR3 has 16 residues. This chain's CDR3 is CASSTNGGGSYNEQFF. The CDR3 region has the DNA TGTGCCAGCAGTACCAATGGGGGGGGGAGCTACAATGAGCAGTTCTTC.

Turning to this clone: This CDR3 is also generated by other DNA sequences in the sample. The V call is TRBV5-6, the J call TRBJ1-5, with 8 positions matching TRBD1. Germline V CDR1 and CDR2: SGHDT, YYEEEE. There are 15 residues in the CDR3. With 5 bases clipped from V and 7 bases from J, the junction kept 11 bases outside the gene matches. Here the CDR3 DNA reads TGTGCCAGCAGTCGCACCGGGACAGGTCTACAGCCCCAGCATTTT. Protein product: CASSRTGTGLQPQHF.

The V and J genes are TRBV7-3 and TRBJ2-2; 9 nucleotides line up with TRBD2. Germline CDR1 SGHTA, CDR2 FQGTGA. J was trimmed by 9 bases and V by 6 bases; bases with no gene match: 8. The CDR3 has 14 residues. The CDR3, as DNA: TGTGCCAGCAGTTCCAGCGGGGGGATGAGGGAGCTGTTTTTT. It specifies CASSSSGGMRELFF.

The V gene is TRBV2, the J gene TRBJ2-1; D is unclear. The CDR3 runs 11 residues. Germline CDR1 and CDR2: SNHLY and FYNNEI. V was cut by 6 bases and J by 5 bases, with 5 bases left in between. In DNA, the CDR3 is TGTGCCAGCAGACTAAACAATGAGCAGTTCTTC. It is translated as CASRLNNEQFF.

The rearrangement uses TRBV16 and TRBJ1-1; possible D gene TRBD1, 5 bases. Looked up from germline, CDR1 is KGHSY and CDR2 is FQNENV. V was cut by 4 bases and J by 0 bases, with 6 bases left in between. The CDR3 runs to 13 residues. CDR3 DNA sequence: TGTGCCAGCAGCCCACAGGTGAACACTGAAGCTTTCTTT. Protein: CASSPQVNTEAFF.

This chain uses TRBV19 with TRBJ1-1; 7 bases are a match to TRBD1. The germline V gene has CDR1 LNHDA and CDR2 SQIVND (reference sequence). The CDR3 totals 15 residues. Trimming removed 7 bases from V and 1 base from J; junction bases left unmatched: 9. The CDR3 here is CASKSRTGTNTEAFF. The CDR3 DNA reads TGTGCCAGTAAGAGTAGGACAGGAACGAACACTGAAGCTTTCTTT.

The chain uses TRBV7-9 and TRBJ1-5; TRBD1 matches at 9 bases. Trimming at V came to 6 bases and at J to 2 bases, leaving 5 bases not matched to a gene. CDR3 length: 15 residues. Per the germline V gene, CDR1 is SEHNR and CDR2 is FQNEAQ (reference sequence). CDR3 nucleotides: TGTGCCAGCAGTTCGGACAGGGGCGGCAATCAGCCCCAGCATTTT. It is translated as CASSSDRGGNQPQHF.

The chain is built from TRBV5-1 and TRBJ2-3; no clear D. Germline CDR1 is SGHRS and CDR2 is YFSETQ. Trimming pared 0 bases from V and 2 bases from J, leaving 4 bases between. The CDR3 is 13 amino acids. CDR3 loop: CASSLEHTDTQYF. DNA of the CDR3: TGCGCCAGCAGCTTGGAGCACACAGATACGCAGTATTTT.

V is TRBV5-1 and J is TRBJ1-2; 11 bases align to TRBD1. This CDR3 is 13 amino acids long. Germline CDR1 and CDR2: SGHRS and YFSETQ. The V and J ends lost 3 bases and 8 bases, in that order; junction bases with no gene match: 3. The CDR3 DNA sequence: TGCGCCAGCAGCTGGGGACAGGGGGACGGCTACACCTTC. Its translation is CASSWGQGDGYTF.

This clone was seen only once. The rearrangement uses TRBV9 and TRBJ1-1, with 9 bases matching TRBD1. The CDR3 runs 15 residues. Germline CDR1 and CDR2: SGDLS and YYNGEE. V lost 4 bases, J lost 5 bases, and 9 bases stayed unmatched. In DNA form, the CDR3 reads TGTGCCAGCAGCACCGGGACAGGGCGAGGAACTGAAGCTTTCTTT. Protein product: CASSTGTGRGTEAFF.

This chain uses TRBV5-1 with TRBJ2-7; 9 bases align to TRBD1. This CDR3 has 15 amino acids. V gave up 0 bases and J gave up 1 base; unmatched junction bases: 2. Germline assignment: CDR1 SGHRS and CDR2 YFSETQ. CDR3 residues: CASSLGGQGSYEQYF. The CDR3 DNA reads TGCGCCAGCAGCTTGGGGGGACAGGGATCCTACGAGCAGTACTTC. Full variable domain (remainder filled in from reference TRBV5-1 and TRBJ2-7): KAGVTQTPRYLIKTRGQQVTLSCSPISGHRSVSWYQQTPGQGLQFLFEYFSETQRNKGNFPGRFSGRQFSNSRSEMNVSTLELGDSALYLCASSLGGQGSYEQYFGPGTRLTVT.

This chain links TRBV10-3 with TRBJ2-3; 8 nucleotides agree with TRBD2. In germline, CDR1 is ENHRY, CDR2 SYGVKD. The trim removed 9 bases at V and 6 bases at J, leaving 5 bases unmatched. The CDR3 contains 12 residues. The CDR3 sequence: CAMGTSADTQYF. CDR3 DNA: TGTGCCATGGGGACTAGTGCGGATACGCAGTATTTT.

The chain employs TRBV6-5 and TRBJ2-4, with D unclear. The CDR3 consists of 14 residues. CDR1 MNHEY and CDR2 SVGAGI come from the germline V gene. Trimming removed 5 bases from V and 0 bases from J, with 8 bases in between. The CDR3 is CASSSALAKNIQYF. In nucleotides, the CDR3 is TGTGCCAGCAGTAGCGCCTTAGCCAAAAACATTCAGTACTTC.

The chain carries TRBV28 and TRBJ1-4; TRBD1 might be the D (5 bases). The germline gives CDR1 MDHEN, CDR2 SYDVKM. Trimming took 10 bases from V and 3 from J, leaving 12 bases between them. The CDR3 consists of 13 residues. The CDR3 loop is CATRGGSNEKLFF. The CDR3, as DNA: TGTGCCACCCGTGGGGGGTCTAATGAAAAACTGTTTTTT.

This clone was counted between two and nine times. The chain has TRBV1 and TRBJ2-1; the table calls TRBD2, which could not be checked here. TRBV1 is a documented pseudogene. The CDR3 has 20 residues. The CDR3 DNA is TGCACCAGCAGCCAAGATAGAGGCCGAAGCGGGGAGAGCTCCTACAATGAGCAGTTCTTC. Translation: CTSSQDRGRSGESSYNEQFF.

V and J are TRBV6-1 and TRBJ2-7; 11 nucleotides align to TRBD1. This CDR3 contains 15 residues. Germline values: CDR1 MNHNS, CDR2 SASEGT. After removal of 4 bases from V and 2 bases from J, the junction contained 4 bases not matched to a gene. The CDR3 coding sequence is TGTGCCAGCAGTGCCAGGGACAGGGGGACCTACGAGCAGTACTTC. Translating it yields CASSARDRGTYEQYF.